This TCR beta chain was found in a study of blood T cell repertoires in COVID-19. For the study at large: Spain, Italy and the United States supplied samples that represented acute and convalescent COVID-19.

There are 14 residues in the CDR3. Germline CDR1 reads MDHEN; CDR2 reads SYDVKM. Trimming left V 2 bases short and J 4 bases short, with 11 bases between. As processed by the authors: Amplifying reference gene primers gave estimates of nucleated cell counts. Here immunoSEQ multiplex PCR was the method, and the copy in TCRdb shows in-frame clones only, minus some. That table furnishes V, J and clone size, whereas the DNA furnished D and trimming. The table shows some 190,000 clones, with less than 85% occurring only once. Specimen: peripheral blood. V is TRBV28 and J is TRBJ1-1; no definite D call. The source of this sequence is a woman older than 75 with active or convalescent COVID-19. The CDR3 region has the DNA TGTGCCAGCAGTTTAACCAGGATATTCACTGAAGCTTTCTTT. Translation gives CASSLTRIFTEAFF.